Shown below are 12 T cell receptor beta chains from a single sample sequenced in a study of blood T cells in healthy people across ages. A J-beta primer mix and a sample-barcoded 5' primer were used in a second PCR of about 7 to 12 cycles. TCRdb used MiXCR to reprocess the 5' RACE reads, holding one entry per CDR3 protein. The table shows about 640,000 distinct CDR3 sequences, with roughly 50% occurring only once. The sequenced material came from blood. These receptors were collected from a man aged 55 to 70 in good health.

The chain has TRBV27 and TRBJ1-6; weak D call: TRBD1 (5 bases). Germline assignment: CDR1 MNHEY and CDR2 SMNVEV (reference sequence). Trimming pared 4 bases from V and 7 bases from J, leaving 8 bases between. This CDR3 is 13 amino acids long. CDR3 coding DNA: TGTGCCAGCAGTTCAGGGACCAATTCACCCCTCCACTTT. It specifies CASSSGTNSPLHF.

V is TRBV4-2 and J is TRBJ2-2; the match to TRBD2 covers 15 bases. CDR1 is LGHNA and CDR2 is YNFKEQ in the germline V gene. This CDR3 is built from 17 residues. Unmatched junction bases numbered 1, after V lost 1 base and J lost 4 bases. The CDR3 is CASSQGTSGGATGELFF. The CDR3 DNA sequence: TGTGCCAGCAGCCAAGGGACTAGCGGGGGGGCCACCGGGGAGCTGTTTTTT.

This clonotype appeared a few times. The V call is TRBV7-9, the J call TRBJ2-7; 7 bases align to TRBD1. The trim removed 6 bases at V and 6 bases at J, leaving 8 bases unmatched. Germline CDR1 reads SEHNR; CDR2 reads FQNEAQ (reference sequence). This CDR3 comprises 13 residues. CDR3 DNA: TGTGCCAGCAGAAGAGGGACAGTTGGCGAGCAGTACTTC. It specifies CASRRGTVGEQYF.

This sequence joins TRBV5-1 and TRBJ2-2; 7 bases align to TRBD2. CDR3 length equals 15 residues. CDR1 is SGHRS, CDR2 YFSETQ, per germline. Trimming removed 5 bases from V and 8 bases from J; junction bases left unmatched: 12. The CDR3 sequence: CASRQRGTREGELFF. DNA of the CDR3: TGCGCCAGCAGACAGCGGGGAACGCGAGAGGGGGAGCTGTTTTTT.

The chain carries TRBV12-3 or TRBV12-4 and TRBJ2-5, with 8 bases that match TRBD2. CDR3 length equals 15 residues. The junction had 15 bases not matched to a gene; V was cut back by 6 bases and J by 9 bases. DNA for the CDR3: TGTGCCAGCAGGTGGGGGACTAGGAGGATGGAGTCCCAGTACTTC. It is translated as CASRWGTRRMESQYF.

This clonotype was seen a handful of times. Germline is not matched at one junction end, which may reflect a read error. This rearrangement joins TRBV20-1 to TRBJ2-3, with D uncertain. This CDR3 region has 14 residues. Germline V CDR1 and CDR2: DFQATT, SNEGSKA (reference sequence). The CDR3 sequence: CSARWAIRTDTQYF. CDR3 bases: TGCAGTGCCAGGTGGGCCATTCGCACGGATACGCAGTATTTT.

As concerns this clonotype: At one end, the junction sequence differs from germline, possibly due to a read error. This chain's CDR3 is CVSSQARTTQGETQYF. CDR3 DNA: TGTGTCAGCAGCCAAGCCAGGACCACACAGGGGGAGACCCAGTACTTC. The genes are TRBV4-2 and TRBJ2-4; 7 bases are a match to TRBD1. Near its end, the DNA agrees better with TRBJ2-5, so the J call may be wrong. The germline V gene encodes CDR1 LGHNA and CDR2 YNFKEQ. The CDR3 runs 16 residues.

The chain employs TRBV6-2 or TRBV6-3 and TRBJ2-1, with D perhaps matching TRBD2 (6 bases). CDR3 length equals 16 residues. Trimming removed 0 bases from V and 4 bases from J, with 13 bases in between. Per germline, CDR1 MNHEY and CDR2 SVGEGT. The CDR3 DNA reads TGTGCCAGCAGTTACTCCAGGCGGGGCGGTTACAATGAGCAGTTCTTC. This translates into CASSYSRRGGYNEQFF.

The chain links TRBV5-1 to TRBJ2-5; D is undetermined. The CDR3 has 13 amino acids. Germline CDR1 is SGHRS and CDR2 is YFSETQ. The ends were cut back, 4 bases at V and 2 bases at J, with 9 bases in the middle. The CDR3 sequence: CASSPVTQETQYF. DNA of the CDR3: TGCGCCAGCAGCCCGGTAACTCAAGAGACCCAGTACTTC.

The chain joins TRBV6-5 to TRBJ2-1, with TRBD1 matching 7 bases. The CDR3 runs to 17 residues. The germline gives CDR1 MNHEY, CDR2 SVGAGI. The J segment lost 0 bases and the V segment lost 2 bases, leaving 7 bases of the junction unmatched. CDR3 sequence: CASSYGKDRSSYNEQFF. Written as DNA, the CDR3 is TGTGCCAGCAGTTACGGGAAGGACAGGAGCTCCTACAATGAGCAGTTCTTC.

The J gene is TRBJ1-4, the V gene TRBV11-2, with 9 bases fitting TRBD1. Per the germline V gene, CDR1 is SGHAT and CDR2 is FQNNGV. CDR3 length: 16 residues. Germline trimming cut 5 bases from V and 10 bases from J; bases unmatched to any gene: 14. CDR3 region: CASSPGTGWLEGKLFF. In DNA form, the CDR3 reads TGTGCCAGCAGCCCGGGGACAGGGTGGCTTGAAGGAAAACTGTTTTTT.

This chain joins TRBV20-1 and TRBJ2-5; TRBD1 or TRBD2 may be the D gene (5 bases each). V was pared by 4 bases and J by 2 bases, with 14 bases between. This CDR3 is built from 14 residues. Germline CDR1 is DFQATT and CDR2 is SNEGSKA (reference sequence). The CDR3 DNA follows: TGCAGTGCTACCCCTCCGGGACGGCAAGAGACCCAGTACTTC. The encoded protein is CSATPPGRQETQYF.